This T cell receptor beta chain was sequenced during a study of blood T cell repertoires in COVID-19. At the level of the study: Both acute and convalescent COVID-19 samples were obtained from the United States, Italy and Spain. Sources were T cells, B-cell-depleted T cells, or PBMCs; the material itself was cDNA or gDNA.

There are 16 residues in the CDR3. The V gene end was trimmed by 4 bases and the J gene end by 2 bases; junction bases not matched to a gene: 7. Germline loops: CDR1 SGHRS, CDR2 YFSETQ. Study processing details: The authors estimated nucleated cell counts from reference gene primer amplification. Some clones are missing from TCRdb's copy, which holds only in-frame ones; the method was immunoSEQ multiplex PCR. V and J calls and clone size follow that table, whereas D and trimming were derived from the DNA. The sample contains about 15,000 clones, roughly nine tenths of which appear only once. The clonotype comes from a woman in her 70s in a cohort sampled during active or convalescent COVID-19. The chain recombines TRBV5-1 with TRBJ2-3; 10 bases are a match to TRBD1. The source material was peripheral blood. The chain's CDR3 is CASSQGQGISTDTQYF. The CDR3 DNA sequence: TGCGCCAGCAGCCAGGGACAGGGGATTTCCACAGATACGCAGTATTTT.